Listed below are T cell receptor beta chains from one sample, sequenced in a study of shared clonotypes between healthy human individuals. Using immunoSEQ multiplex PCR, the repertoire was profiled, and TCRdb retains in-frame clones only, with some absent. The sample includes about 750,000 clones, approximately 92% seen only once; the top ten take less than 25%. The specimen was naive CD8+ T cells sorted from blood. These receptors originate from a man aged 25-45 years in good health. Each CDR3 is given with its conserved first and last residue.

v_gene	CDR3aa
TRBV11-2	CASSSWDRNYEQYF
TRBV27	CASSPPGGRHEQYF
TRBV29-1	CSVDWGKAGELFF
TRBV28	CASSLFGQAGGYGYTF
TRBV27	CASSSNRVLYGYTF
TRBV7-9	CASSLAGSTYEQYF
TRBV7-9	CASSPPGSSQPQHF
TRBV28	CASSSLPLGAPEQFF
TRBV27	CASSLRDSYGYTF
TRBV10-3	CAIGGLAGGPDTGELFF
TRBV27	CASSLTGAPYNEQFF
TRBV5-8	CASSLARESYEQYF
TRBV5-6	CASSSRRGVQPQHF
TRBV7-2	CASSSSLGTGSEQYF
TRBV19	CASKEGTSYEQYF
TRBV13	CASSLGQGYFNEQFF
TRBV7-2	CASSLRVGYTGELFF
TRBV6-5	CASSYSTGELFF
TRBV19	CASSISGSGTEAFF
TRBV2	CASSGRLAGGSYEQYF
TRBV5-5	CASSLRLGTVPYEQYF
TRBV7-9	CASRQDVTISYNEQFF
TRBV11-2	CASSNLAGASYEQYF
TRBV11-2	CASSSYSYEQYF
TRBV7-9	CASSGGLRNEKLFF
TRBV2	CASSETRASYNEQFF
TRBV7-9	CASSFTGNTEAFF
TRBV30	CAWSEETNEKLFF
TRBV5-6	CASSLVQGAYVFHEQFF
TRBV7-9	CASSSWTAPYNEQFF
TRBV11-1	CASSLGDRGRTDTQYF
TRBV5-8	CASSLEERASGSSYNEQFF
TRBV5-5	CASSSEDTQYF
TRBV9	CASSVRAGNTIYF
TRBV7-9	CASSPVRGGQETQYF
TRBV29-1	CSVAGTGYTDTQYF
TRBV30	CAWNMVSYEQYF
TRBV10-2	CASRRTGSTDTQYF
TRBV10-3	CAIAWSATEPSMGGYTF
TRBV25-1	CASSPGYGYTF
TRBV15	CATSGDGSTDTQYF
TRBV7-9	CASSLVGGQRYEQYF
TRBV7-9	CASSNSPTSSYNEQFF
TRBV21-1	CASSNRLAALYEQYF
TRBV27	CASSLGIGPSYEQYF
TRBV2	CASGGATGYNEQFF
TRBV19	CASMGTGGVTHSNQPQHF
TRBV7-9	CASSLSSLYGYTF
TRBV9	CASSETGFGSQETQYF
TRBV10-2	CASSLDRGYNEQFF
TRBV7-6	CASSLGSSNTGELFF
TRBV4-2	CASSQEGLAGGTGELFF
TRBV9	CASSRGGDYYEQYF